The rows below give T cell receptor beta chains drawn from one sample of a study of shared clonotypes between healthy human individuals. Using immunoSEQ multiplex PCR, the repertoire was profiled, and TCRdb retains in-frame clones only, with some absent. The sample records some 510,000 clones, about four fifths being singletons. The material sequenced was PBMCs. The receptors shown here come from a woman aged 40 to 55 in good health. Some clones in this sample may be carry-over from other donors' samples. Both conserved end residues are trimmed from each CDR3. A D gene is named only where the DNA matches it firmly. Clone size, where shown, is once, few, many, or a class for clones that have expanded.

- - TRBV29-1 SVDGYNEQF
TRBD2 - TRBV4-1 ASSQDPVGRTKNIQY
- - TRBV25-1 ASSELRRNEQF
- once TRBV7-9 ASSLGQKEAF
- - TRBV9 ASSPTPGQIYEQY
TRBD2 - TRBV7-6 ASSPLAGQGLGQTQY
- - TRBV13 ASSLEALGEQY
- - TRBV19 ASSRTAANYGYT
- - TRBV5-1 ASSLAGRGTEAF
- - TRBV5-5 ASSLGRRDKAF
- few TRBV5-1 ASSFRQGNTGELF
- - TRBV19 ASNRVGNEKLF
TRBD1 once TRBV7-2 ASRLRQGEDMNTEAF
- - TRBV25-1 ASSGLPNEQF
TRBD2 many TRBV5-1 ASSTGLEGNEQF
- - TRBV28 ASSLTRTTYSNQPQH
TRBD1 - TRBV7-9 ASSLLWTGSYATNEKLF
- - TRBV7-8 ASSPRSWGSGNTIY
- - TRBV27 ASTPGGSWETQY
- - TRBV9 ASSVALGQSGNTIY
- - TRBV28 ASKGLVYGYT
TRBD2 once TRBV28 ASSFPGLAPYEQY
- - TRBV7-3 ASSSPGTVYGYT
- - TRBV7-2 ASSLDGAKGEAF
- many TRBV28 ASSSGTEYHFYGYT
TRBD2 - TRBV19 ASSIGPAGESYEQY
- - TRBV4-2 ASSQEWDTEAF
- - TRBV7-2 ASSLGPASTDTQY
TRBD2 - TRBV4-1 ASSQARLAMGSYNEQF
TRBD2 - TRBV4-2 ASSRLAGDPGDTGELF
- - TRBV5-1 ASSLTWGRETQY
- - TRBV4-2 ASSQGVGDVTQY
- few TRBV29-1 SVAMDTEAF
- - TRBV6-1 ASTGASLVGELF
- few TRBV19 ASSISGDNEKLF
- - TRBV15 ATKTALNEKLF
TRBD1 - TRBV19 ACSAGTGTLDTQY